The sequence of this T cell receptor beta chain was determined in a study of beta chain features in type 1 diabetes. Study-level points and caveats: People with Type 1 diabetes carried modestly yet significantly shorter TCRB CDR3s in all four CD4+ subsets.

A word on this clone: Its cognate antigen is unknown.

Germline V gene sequence: CDR1 SGHTA, CDR2 FQGNSA. V shed 7 bases, J shed 6 bases, and the junction held 8 bases outside the gene matches. The CDR3 sequence is 14 residues long. The isolated RNA, all of it, was reverse transcribed, so expressed TCRB transcripts were what got sequenced. The table came from immunoSEQ multiplex PCR; TCRdb's copy has only in-frame clones and leaves some out. The sample has a few hundred thousand clones, approximately 12% seen once. The sequence was collected from a woman aged 18-29 years with type 1 diabetes. The specimen sequenced was naive CD4+ T cells from blood. V usage is TRBV7-2 and J usage is TRBJ2-7; 11 bases map to TRBD2. The CDR3 spells CASTLSGGAPEQYF. The CDR3 DNA follows: TGTGCCAGCACCCTTAGCGGGGGGGCACCCGAGCAGTACTTC.